Below are 5 T cell receptor beta chains sequenced from a single sample in a study of cytomegalovirus exposure and HLA in healthy donors. Using immunoSEQ multiplex PCR, the repertoire was profiled, and TCRdb retains in-frame clones only, with some absent. This table has about 78,000 clones, 95% to 97% appearing once. The sequencing input was PBMCs. The receptors here all came from a young man in good health and CMV-seropositive.

The chain recombines TRBV2 with TRBJ2-3; perhaps TRBD2 as D (6 bases). Germline values: CDR1 SNHLY, CDR2 FYNNEI. Trimming cost V 6 bases and J 1 base, with 14 bases left between them. The CDR3 has 15 residues. Written as DNA, the CDR3 is TGTGCCAGCAGCGCCGGGACTCCAGGCACAGATACGCAGTATTTT. Its protein product is CASSAGTPGTDTQYF.

This chain connects TRBV6-1 to TRBJ2-5; D is possibly TRBD1 (5 bases). Germline assignment: CDR1 MNHNS and CDR2 SASEGT. CDR3 length: 12 residues. V lost 6 bases and J 4 bases, leaving 9 bases between the germline ends. CDR3 nucleotides: TGTGCCAGCAGCAGGGAAGCAGAGACCCAGTACTTC. Translating gives CASSREAETQYF.

V and J are TRBV6-5 and TRBJ2-1; TRBD1 might be the D (6 bases). Germline V gene data show CDR1 as MNHEY and CDR2 as SVGAGI. V was cut by 8 bases and J by 6 bases, with 17 bases left in between. The CDR3 is 14 amino acids. The CDR3 region is CASFAQGSSNEQFF. CDR3 nucleotide sequence: TGTGCCAGCTTCGCCCAGGGGAGTTCCAATGAGCAGTTCTTC.

The V call is TRBV7-3, the J call TRBJ2-1; 9 nucleotides match TRBD2. J was trimmed by 8 bases and V by 3 bases; bases with no gene match: 5. CDR3 length equals 14 residues. The germline CDR1 and CDR2 sequences are SGHTA and FQGTGA. CDR3 nucleotide sequence: TGTGCCAGCAGCTTTAGCGGGAGTAGCGATGAGCAGTTCTTC. It codes for CASSFSGSSDEQFF.

This sequence joins TRBV19 and TRBJ1-2; the match to TRBD1 covers 7 bases. V shed 8 bases and J 1 base; nucleotides not matched to a gene: 4. In germline, CDR1 is LNHDA, CDR2 SQIVND (reference sequence). The CDR3 is made up of 13 amino acids. This chain's CDR3 is CASRDSRNYGYTF. The CDR3, as DNA: TGTGCCAGTCGGGACAGCCGTAACTATGGCTACACCTTC.